This is a list of T cell receptor beta chains from one sample in a study of CD8 T cells in Susac syndrome. TCRdb independently ran MiXCR on the immunoSEQ multiplex PCR reads; one entry per CDR3 protein. The sample holds 150,000 to 200,000 distinct CDR3 sequences, 91% seen once. The sequenced material came from CD4+ T cells from PBMCs. These receptors came from a human donor with Susac syndrome. The CDR3 runs from the conserved cysteine through the conserved F or W.

CDR3 protein	V gene	J gene
CASILLSPDTEAFF	TRBV28	TRBJ1-1
CASSYRDSDEQYF	TRBV5-1	TRBJ2-7
CAISDRGLSYEQYF	TRBV6-1	TRBJ2-7
CATSRDSRVGEKLFF	TRBV15	TRBJ1-4
CASASGRFQETQYF	TRBV7-7	TRBJ2-5
CASSRTGGYTEAFF	TRBV6-5	TRBJ1-1
CSVKRWGENQPQHF	TRBV20-1	TRBJ1-5
CASSSKQGTTYEQYF	TRBV5-1	TRBJ2-7
CAAGEGWQPQHF	TRBV6-4	TRBJ1-5
CASSYSNPIYEQYF	TRBV6-5	TRBJ2-7
CASSHPSGTSFYEQYF	TRBV4-1	TRBJ2-7
CSATQTENNEQFF	TRBV20-1	TRBJ2-1
CASSLALGGLANEQFF	TRBV7-2	TRBJ2-1
CASTGGNTEAFF	TRBV28	TRBJ1-1
CASRPTGKSPLHF	TRBV6-5	TRBJ1-6
CSAFKGQGETQYF	TRBV20-1	TRBJ2-5
CASSQPGAGTSGTDTQYF	TRBV3-1	TRBJ2-3
CATSANNEQFF	TRBV24-1	TRBJ2-1
CASSAGAGTYNEQFF	TRBV2	TRBJ2-1
CSGSRGVNQPQHF	TRBV20-1	TRBJ1-5
CASSQSAPSSYNEQFF	TRBV27	TRBJ2-1
CASSSGGRDIQYF	TRBV19	TRBJ2-4
CASSFLPGDYNEQFF	TRBV5-1	TRBJ2-1
CASSPRGQGNTGELFF	TRBV18	TRBJ2-2
CASSSLQGNSYNEQFF	TRBV5-1	TRBJ2-1